Listed here are 8 T cell receptor beta chains from one sample, sequenced in a study of blood T cell repertoires in COVID-19. Some clones are missing from TCRdb's copy, which holds only in-frame ones; the method was immunoSEQ multiplex PCR. The table includes about 360,000 clones, 81% detected once. Material for sequencing was peripheral blood. All receptors come from a human donor with acute or convalescent COVID-19. The donor label of this sample is uncertain.

This clone was seen many times. This sequence joins TRBV6-1 and TRBJ1-5; D is unclear. The germline V and J ends were trimmed by 2 bases and 6 bases, with 8 bases remaining between them. There are 13 residues in the CDR3. Germline-derived CDR1 and CDR2 are MNHNS and SASEGT. CDR3 sequence reads: CASSETGSQPQHF. The CDR3 nucleotides read TGTGCCAGCAGTGAAACGGGAAGTCAGCCCCAGCATTTT.

The chain couples TRBV18 to TRBJ1-2, with a weak D call TRBD1 (5 bases). Germline loops: CDR1 KGHSH, CDR2 LQKENI. Trimming took off 6 bases at V and 4 bases at J, with 9 bases between the two ends. The CDR3 contains 12 residues. CDR3 sequence (DNA): TGTGCCAGCTCGGACAAATCCTATGGCTACACCTTC. Its protein is CASSDKSYGYTF.

This clone showed up just a few times. The gene calls are TRBV18 and TRBJ2-5; TRBD1 matches 11 bases. CDR1 is KGHSH and CDR2 is LQKENI in the germline V gene. The J segment lost 4 bases and the V segment lost 5 bases, leaving 6 bases of the junction unmatched. CDR3 length equals 15 residues. CDR3 sequence (DNA): TGTGCCAGCTCATCGGACAGGGGGCGCCGAGAGACCCAGTACTTC. Its translation is CASSSDRGRRETQYF. Filled out from reference TRBV18 and TRBJ2-5, the complete variable domain reads NAGVMQNPRHLVRRRGQEARLRCSPMKGHSHVYWYRQLPEEGLKFMVYLQKENIIDESGMPKERFSAEFPKEGPSILRIQQVVRGDSAAYFCASSSDRGRRETQYFGPGTRLLVL.

J is TRBJ1-5 and V is TRBV6-5; D unclear. With 6 bases removed from V and 7 bases from J, the gap between germline ends came to 13 bases. The CDR3 covers 13 residues. Germline V gives CDR1 MNHEY, CDR2 SVGAGI. The CDR3 DNA is TGTGCCAGCAGCAAAGGCACCGGGCAGCCCCAGCATTTT. This encodes CASSKGTGQPQHF.

The V call is TRBV28, the J call TRBJ1-2; 8 nucleotides agree with TRBD1. This CDR3 comprises 15 residues. The ends lost 4 bases at V and 5 bases at J; junction bases unmatched: 9. Germline loops: CDR1 MDHEN, CDR2 SYDVKM. The CDR3 region has the DNA TGTGCCAGCAGTTCCGCGGACAGGGATGGTTATGGCTACACCTTC. This codes for CASSSADRDGYGYTF.

This chain links TRBV7-2 with TRBJ1-6; possible D gene TRBD1, 6 bases. Germline V CDR1 and CDR2: SGHTA, FQGNSA. The CDR3 is 15 residues long. Trimming left V 1 base short and J 7 bases short, with 11 bases between. The CDR3 is CASSLGGGGNSPLHF. DNA of the CDR3: TGTGCCAGCAGCTTAGGAGGGGGTGGAAATTCACCCCTCCACTTT.

This clone was seen more than once but under ten times. The identical CDR3 is also encoded by other nucleotide sequences in the sample. The CDR3 region has the DNA TGTGCCAGCCGGGCTTCCTCGGGGACCGGGGAGCTGTTTTTT. This encodes CASRASSGTGELFF. This chain uses TRBV2 with TRBJ2-2, with a tentative D call TRBD2 (5 bases). Germline V gives CDR1 SNHLY, CDR2 FYNNEI. The CDR3 runs 14 residues. V was clipped by 8 bases and J by 5 bases, with 15 bases between them.

The rearrangement links TRBV5-4 to TRBJ2-3; 9 nucleotides line up with TRBD2. Germline CDR1 reads SGHNT; CDR2 reads YYREEE (reference sequence). V lost 4 bases, J lost 2 bases, and 8 bases stayed unmatched. This CDR3 has 16 amino acids. The CDR3 DNA sequence: TGTGCCAGCAGCCTGTCAGCGGGGGGATACACAGATACGCAGTATTTT. It translates to CASSLSAGGYTDTQYF.